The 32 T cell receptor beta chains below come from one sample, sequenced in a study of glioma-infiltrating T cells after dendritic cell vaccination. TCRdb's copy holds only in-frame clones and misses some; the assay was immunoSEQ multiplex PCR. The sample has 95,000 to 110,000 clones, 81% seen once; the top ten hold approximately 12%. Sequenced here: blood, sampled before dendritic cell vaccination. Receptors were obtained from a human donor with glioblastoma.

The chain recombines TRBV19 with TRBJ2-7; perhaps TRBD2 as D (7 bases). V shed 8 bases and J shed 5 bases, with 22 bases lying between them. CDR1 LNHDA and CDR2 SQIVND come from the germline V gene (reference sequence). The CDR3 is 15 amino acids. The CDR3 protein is CASVGLSGGRNEQYF. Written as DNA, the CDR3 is TGTGCCAGTGTGGGACTTTCGGGGGGCCGAAACGAGCAGTACTTC.

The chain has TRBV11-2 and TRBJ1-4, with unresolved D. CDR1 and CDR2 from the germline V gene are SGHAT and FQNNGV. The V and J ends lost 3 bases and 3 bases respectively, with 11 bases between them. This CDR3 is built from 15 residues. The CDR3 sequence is CASSFWHSPNEKLFF. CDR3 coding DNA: TGTGCCAGCAGCTTCTGGCATTCGCCTAATGAAAAACTGTTTTTT.

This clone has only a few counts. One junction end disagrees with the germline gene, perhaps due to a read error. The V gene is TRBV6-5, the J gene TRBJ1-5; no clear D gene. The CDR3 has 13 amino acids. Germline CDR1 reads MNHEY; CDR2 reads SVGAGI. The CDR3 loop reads CAISESWREPQHF. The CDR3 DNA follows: TGTGCCATCAGTGAGTCCTGGAGAGAGCCCCAGCATTTT.

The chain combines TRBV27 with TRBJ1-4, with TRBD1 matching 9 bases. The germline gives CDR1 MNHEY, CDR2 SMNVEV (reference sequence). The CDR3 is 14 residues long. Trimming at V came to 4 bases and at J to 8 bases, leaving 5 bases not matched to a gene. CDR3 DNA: TGTGCCAGCAGTTACAGGGGGCTGGAAGAAAAACTGTTTTTT. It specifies CASSYRGLEEKLFF.

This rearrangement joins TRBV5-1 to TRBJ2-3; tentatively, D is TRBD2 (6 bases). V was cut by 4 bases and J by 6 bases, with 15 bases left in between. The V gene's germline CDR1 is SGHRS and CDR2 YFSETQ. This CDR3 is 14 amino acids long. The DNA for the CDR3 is TGCGCCAGCAGCCGGGAGTTCGGGATGGATACGCAGTATTTT. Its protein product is CASSREFGMDTQYF.

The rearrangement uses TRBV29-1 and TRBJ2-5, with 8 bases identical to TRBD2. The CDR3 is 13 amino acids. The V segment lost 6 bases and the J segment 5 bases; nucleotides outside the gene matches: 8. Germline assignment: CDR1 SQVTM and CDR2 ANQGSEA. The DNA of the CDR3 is TGCAGCGTAGACCCGGGGGGGGCCGAGACCCAGTACTTC. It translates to CSVDPGGAETQYF.

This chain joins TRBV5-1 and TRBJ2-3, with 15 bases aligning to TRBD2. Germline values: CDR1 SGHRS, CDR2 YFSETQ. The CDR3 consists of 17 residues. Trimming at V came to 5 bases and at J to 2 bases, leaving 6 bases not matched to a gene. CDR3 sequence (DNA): TGCGCCAGCAGTCCGGGACTAGCGGGGGGATTCACAGATACGCAGTATTTT. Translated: CASSPGLAGGFTDTQYF.

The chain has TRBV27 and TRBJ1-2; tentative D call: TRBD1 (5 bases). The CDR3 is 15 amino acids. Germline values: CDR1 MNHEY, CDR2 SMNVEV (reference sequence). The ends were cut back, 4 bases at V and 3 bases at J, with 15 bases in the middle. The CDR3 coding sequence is TGTGCCAGCAGTTCCGGGGGACGAATCCACTATGGCTACACCTTC. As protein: CASSSGGRIHYGYTF.

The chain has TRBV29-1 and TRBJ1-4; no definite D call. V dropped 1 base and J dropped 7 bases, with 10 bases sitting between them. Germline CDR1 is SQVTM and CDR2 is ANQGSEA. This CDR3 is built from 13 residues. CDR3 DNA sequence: TGCAGCGTTGAAGTCTTTCGGGGTGAAAAACTGTTTTTT. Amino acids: CSVEVFRGEKLFF.

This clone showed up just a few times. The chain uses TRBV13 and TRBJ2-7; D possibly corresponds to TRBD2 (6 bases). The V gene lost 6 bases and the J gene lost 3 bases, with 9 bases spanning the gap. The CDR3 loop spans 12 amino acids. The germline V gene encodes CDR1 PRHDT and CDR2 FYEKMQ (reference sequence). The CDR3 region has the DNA TGTGCCAGCAGTGCGACTAGCTACGAGCAGTACTTC. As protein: CASSATSYEQYF.

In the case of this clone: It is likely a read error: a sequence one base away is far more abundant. The chain's CDR3 is CASSGEDNSPLHF. CDR3 DNA sequence: TGTGCCAGCAGCGGGGAGGATAATTCACCCCTCCACTTT. The chain employs TRBV5-4 and TRBJ1-6, with D unclear. V was shortened by 4 bases and J by 5 bases, with 7 bases between the two germline ends. Germline assignment: CDR1 SGHNT and CDR2 YYREEE (reference sequence). This CDR3 is 13 amino acids long.

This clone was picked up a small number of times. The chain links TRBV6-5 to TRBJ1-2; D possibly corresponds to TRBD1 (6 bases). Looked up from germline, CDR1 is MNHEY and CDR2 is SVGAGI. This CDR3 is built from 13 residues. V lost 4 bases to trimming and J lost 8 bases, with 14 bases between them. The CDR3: CASSSRQARGYTF. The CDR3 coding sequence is TGTGCCAGCAGTTCAAGACAGGCTCGGGGCTACACCTTC.

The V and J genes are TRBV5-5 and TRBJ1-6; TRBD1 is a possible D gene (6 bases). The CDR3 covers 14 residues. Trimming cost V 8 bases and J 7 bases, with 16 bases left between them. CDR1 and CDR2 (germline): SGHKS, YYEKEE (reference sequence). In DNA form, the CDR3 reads TGTGCCAGTCAGTACCAGGGGCCAAATTCACCCCTCCACTTT. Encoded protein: CASQYQGPNSPLHF.

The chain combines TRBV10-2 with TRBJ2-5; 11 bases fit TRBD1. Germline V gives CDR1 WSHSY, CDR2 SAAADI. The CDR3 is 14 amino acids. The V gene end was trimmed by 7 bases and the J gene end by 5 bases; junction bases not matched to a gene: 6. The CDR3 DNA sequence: TGCGCCAGCACCGAGGACAGGGGGCAGGAGACCCAGTACTTC. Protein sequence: CASTEDRGQETQYF.

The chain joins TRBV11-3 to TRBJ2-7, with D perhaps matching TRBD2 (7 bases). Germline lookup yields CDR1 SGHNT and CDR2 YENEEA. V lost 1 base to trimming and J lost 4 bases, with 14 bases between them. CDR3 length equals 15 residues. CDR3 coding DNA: TGTGCCAGCAGCTTAGGTAGGGGGGGATTTTACGAGCAGTACTTC. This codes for CASSLGRGGFYEQYF.

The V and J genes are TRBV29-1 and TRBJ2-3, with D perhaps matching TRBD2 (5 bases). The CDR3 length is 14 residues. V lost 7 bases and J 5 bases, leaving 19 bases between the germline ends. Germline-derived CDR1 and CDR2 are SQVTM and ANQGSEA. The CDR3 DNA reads TGCAGCGATGGACCGGGAATAAGTGGAGATACGCAGTATTTT. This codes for CSDGPGISGDTQYF.

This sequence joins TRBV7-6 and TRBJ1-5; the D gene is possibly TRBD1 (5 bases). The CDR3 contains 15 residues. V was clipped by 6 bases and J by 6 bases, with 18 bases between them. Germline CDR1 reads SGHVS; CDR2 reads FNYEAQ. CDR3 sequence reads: CASSLMGGAGQPQHF. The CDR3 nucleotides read TGTGCCAGCAGTTTAATGGGTGGGGCAGGTCAGCCCCAGCATTTT.

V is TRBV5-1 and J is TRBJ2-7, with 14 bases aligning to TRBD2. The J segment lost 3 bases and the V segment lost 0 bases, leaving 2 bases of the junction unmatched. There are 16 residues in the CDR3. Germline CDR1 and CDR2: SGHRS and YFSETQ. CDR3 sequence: CASSLAGLAGGYEQYF. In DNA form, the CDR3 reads TGCGCCAGCAGCTTGGCCGGACTAGCGGGGGGCTACGAGCAGTACTTC.

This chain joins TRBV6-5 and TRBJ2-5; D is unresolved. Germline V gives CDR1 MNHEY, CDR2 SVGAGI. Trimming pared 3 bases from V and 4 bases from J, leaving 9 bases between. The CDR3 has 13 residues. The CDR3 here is CASSYSPPETQYF. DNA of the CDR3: TGTGCCAGCAGTTATAGCCCCCCAGAGACCCAGTACTTC.

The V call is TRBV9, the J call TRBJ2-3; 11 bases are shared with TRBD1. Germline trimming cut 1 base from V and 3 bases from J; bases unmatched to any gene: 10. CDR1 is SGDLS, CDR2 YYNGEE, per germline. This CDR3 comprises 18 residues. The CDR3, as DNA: TGTGCCAGCAGCGTATCCCTCGTGCGGGACAGGGGGACAGATACGCAGTATTTT. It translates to CASSVSLVRDRGTDTQYF. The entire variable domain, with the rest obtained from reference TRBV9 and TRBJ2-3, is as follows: DSGVTQTPKHLITATGQRVTLRCSPRSGDLSVYWYQQSLDQGLQFLIQYYNGEERAKGNILERFSAQQFPDLHSELNLSSLELGDSALYFCASSVSLVRDRGTDTQYFGPGTRLTVL.

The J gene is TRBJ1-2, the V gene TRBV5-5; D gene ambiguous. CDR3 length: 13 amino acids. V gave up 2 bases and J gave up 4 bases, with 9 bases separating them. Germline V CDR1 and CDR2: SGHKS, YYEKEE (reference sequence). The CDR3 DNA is TGTGCCAGCAGCTTTTGGCCCCCCTATGGCTACACCTTC. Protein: CASSFWPPYGYTF.

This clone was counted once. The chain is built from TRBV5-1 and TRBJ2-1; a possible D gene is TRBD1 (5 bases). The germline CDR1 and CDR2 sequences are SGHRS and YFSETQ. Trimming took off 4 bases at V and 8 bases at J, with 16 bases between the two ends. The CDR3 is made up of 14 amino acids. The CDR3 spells CASSPGEWGDEQFF. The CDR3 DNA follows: TGCGCCAGCAGCCCGGGCGAATGGGGCGATGAGCAGTTCTTC.

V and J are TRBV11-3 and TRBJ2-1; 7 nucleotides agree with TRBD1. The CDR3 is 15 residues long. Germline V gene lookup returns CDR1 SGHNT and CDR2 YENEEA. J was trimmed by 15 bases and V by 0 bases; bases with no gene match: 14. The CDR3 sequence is CASSLDRTGALSVFF. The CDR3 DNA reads TGTGCCAGCAGCTTAGATAGAACAGGGGCGCTTTCTGTGTTCTTC. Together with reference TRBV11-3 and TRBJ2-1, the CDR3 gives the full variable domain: EAGVVQSPRYKIIEKKQPVAFWCNPISGHNTLYWYLQNLGQGPELLIRYENEEAVDDSQLPKDRFSAERLKGVDSTLKIQPAELGDSAVYLCASSLDRTGALSVFFGPGTRLTVL.

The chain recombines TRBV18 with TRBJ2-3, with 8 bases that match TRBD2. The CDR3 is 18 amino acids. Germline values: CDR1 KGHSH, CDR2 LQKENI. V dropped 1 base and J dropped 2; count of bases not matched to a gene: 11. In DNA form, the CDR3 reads TGTGCCAGCTCACCACTAGGGATGAGCGGGGGTCACACAGATACGCAGTATTTT. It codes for CASSPLGMSGGHTDTQYF.

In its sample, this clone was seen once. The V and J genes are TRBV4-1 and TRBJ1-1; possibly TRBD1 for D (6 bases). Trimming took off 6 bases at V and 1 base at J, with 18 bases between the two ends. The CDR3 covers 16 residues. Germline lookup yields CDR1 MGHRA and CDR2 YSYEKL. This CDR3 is CASSYYQGTRNTEAFF. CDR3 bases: TGCGCCAGCAGTTACTACCAGGGGACTAGGAACACTGAAGCTTTCTTT.

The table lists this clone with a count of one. The CDR3 DNA sequence: TGTGCCAGCTCCGGGGGGGCGGATCCTTTCTTT. This sequence encodes CASSGGADPFF. The chain couples TRBV18 to TRBJ1-1; possible D gene TRBD1, 6 bases. V was clipped by 6 bases and J by 12 bases, with 14 bases between them. Germline V CDR1 and CDR2: KGHSH, LQKENI. CDR3 length: 11 amino acids.

The CDR3 region has the DNA TGTGCCAGCAGTTTAATAGATAGCAATCAGCCCCAGCATTTT. Its translation is CASSLIDSNQPQHF. The chain is built from TRBV27 and TRBJ1-5; D not resolved. The CDR3 has 14 amino acids. V was cut by 2 bases and J by 0 bases, with 5 bases left in between. CDR1 and CDR2 from the germline V gene are MNHEY and SMNVEV (reference sequence).

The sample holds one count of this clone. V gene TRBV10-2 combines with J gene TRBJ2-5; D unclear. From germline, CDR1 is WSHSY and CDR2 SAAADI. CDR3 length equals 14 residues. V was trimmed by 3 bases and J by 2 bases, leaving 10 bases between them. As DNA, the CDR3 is TGCGCCAGCAGTGATGGTAGTAGTCAAGAGACCCAGTACTTC. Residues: CASSDGSSQETQYF.

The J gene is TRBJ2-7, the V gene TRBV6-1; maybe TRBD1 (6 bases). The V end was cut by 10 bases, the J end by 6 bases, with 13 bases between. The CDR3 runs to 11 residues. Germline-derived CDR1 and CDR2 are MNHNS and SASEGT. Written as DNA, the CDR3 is TGTGCCATCGATACAGGGATCGAGCAGTACTTC. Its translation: CAIDTGIEQYF.

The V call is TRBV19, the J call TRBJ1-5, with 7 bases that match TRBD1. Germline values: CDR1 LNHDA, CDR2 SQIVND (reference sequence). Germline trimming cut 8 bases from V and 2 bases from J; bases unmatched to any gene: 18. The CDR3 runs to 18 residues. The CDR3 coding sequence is TGTGCCAGTCAATTCATTAGGGGACAGTTGGCAGGCAATCAGCCCCAGCATTTT. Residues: CASQFIRGQLAGNQPQHF.

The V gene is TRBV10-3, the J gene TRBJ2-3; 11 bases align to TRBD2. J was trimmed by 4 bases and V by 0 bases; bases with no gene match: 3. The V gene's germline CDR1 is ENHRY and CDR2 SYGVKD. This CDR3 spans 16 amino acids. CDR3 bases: TGTGCCATCAGTGAGTCGACTAGCGGGGCCCCAGATACGCAGTATTTT. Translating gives CAISESTSGAPDTQYF.

CDR3 in amino acids: CASSQAVGGPDTGELFF. The DNA for the CDR3 is TGTGCCAGCAGCCAAGCGGTGGGGGGACCTGATACCGGGGAGCTGTTTTTT. The rearrangement joins TRBV14 to TRBJ2-2, with D perhaps TRBD2 (6 bases). Germline values: CDR1 SGHDN, CDR2 FVKESK. CDR3 length: 17 residues. V lost 1 base, J lost 5 bases, and 17 bases lay in between.